These 18 T cell receptor beta chains were sequenced from one sample in a study of blood T cell repertoires in COVID-19. Sequencing was performed with immunoSEQ multiplex PCR; in TCRdb, only in-frame clones are kept and a portion is missing. Here the sample spans 90,000 to 130,000 clones, approximately 80% being singletons. Sequencing was performed on peripheral blood. Receptors originate from an older woman with acute or convalescent COVID-19.

The table lists this clone with a count of one. DNA for the CDR3: TGTGCCACCAGGACAGGGTTCCAGCCCCAGCATTTT. Translated: CATRTGFQPQHF. V gene TRBV28 combines with J gene TRBJ1-5; 8 bases fit TRBD1. The V gene's germline CDR1 is MDHEN and CDR2 SYDVKM. The V and J ends lost 10 bases and 7 bases, in that order; junction bases with no gene match: 6. The CDR3 covers 12 residues.

This clone was picked up one time. This chain links TRBV4-3 with TRBJ2-2, with 8 nucleotides matching TRBD1. The J segment lost 9 bases and the V segment lost 0 bases, leaving 6 bases of the junction unmatched. CDR1 is LGHNA, CDR2 YSLEER, per germline. The CDR3 totals 15 residues. The CDR3 here is CASSQETGGFRELFF. CDR3 coding DNA: TGCGCCAGCAGCCAAGAAACAGGGGGTTTTAGGGAGCTGTTTTTT.

The rearrangement links TRBV9 to TRBJ2-3, with 11 bases identical to TRBD2. This CDR3 comprises 17 residues. Germline CDR1 SGDLS, CDR2 YYNGEE. Trimming cost V 0 bases and J 5 bases; bases outside gene matches: 8. The CDR3 spells CASSVVGSGGAGDTQYF. The CDR3 DNA follows: TGTGCCAGCAGCGTAGTCGGTAGCGGGGGGGCTGGAGATACGCAGTATTTT.

Remarks on this clone: The junction and the germline gene differ at one end; a read error may be behind it. V is TRBV7-9 and J is TRBJ1-6, with D unclear. The germline CDR1 and CDR2 sequences are SEHNR and FQNEAQ (reference sequence). The CDR3 sequence is 13 residues long. The CDR3 is CASSLTPHVAVNF. The CDR3 DNA reads TGTGCCAGCAGCTTAACCCCCCATGTGGCCGTCAACTTT.

The chain employs TRBV14 and TRBJ1-1; the D gene is possibly TRBD1 (5 bases). This CDR3 spans 14 amino acids. The germline gives CDR1 SGHDN, CDR2 FVKESK. Trimming took off 3 bases at V and 4 bases at J, with 12 bases between the two ends. CDR3 nucleotides: TGTGCCAGCAGCCAGACCACAGGTATCACTGAAGCTTTCTTT. This gives the protein CASSQTTGITEAFF.

This clone was observed a few times. The gene calls are TRBV7-2 and TRBJ2-3; TRBD2 matches at 8 bases. Germline V gives CDR1 SGHTA, CDR2 FQGNSA. V shed 5 bases and J 11 bases; nucleotides not matched to a gene: 12. The CDR3 is made up of 14 amino acids. CDR3 amino acids: CASSPQLTSGEQYF. The CDR3 region has the DNA TGTGCCAGCAGCCCACAGCTCACTAGCGGCGAGCAGTATTTT.

The gene calls are TRBV11-3 and TRBJ2-5; 10 nucleotides match TRBD2. From germline, CDR1 is SGHNT and CDR2 YENEEA. CDR3 length: 15 amino acids. V dropped 2 bases and J dropped 1; count of bases not matched to a gene: 1. The chain's CDR3 is CASSLLAGVQETQYF. CDR3 nucleotides: TGTGCCAGCAGCTTACTAGCGGGGGTCCAAGAGACCCAGTACTTC.

The V gene is TRBV5-7, the J gene TRBJ2-5; 9 bases are a match to TRBD2. TRBV5-7 is flagged as an ORF with uncertain function. J lost 3 bases, V lost 0 bases, and 3 bases had no gene match. The CDR3 contains 15 residues. The CDR3 DNA follows: TGTGCCAGCAGCTTGGCACTAGCGGGCAAAGAGACCCAGTACTTC. This sequence encodes CASSLALAGKETQYF.

The gene calls are TRBV6-2 or TRBV6-3 and TRBJ2-3, with 10 bases aligning to TRBD1. The CDR3 totals 16 residues. Germline CDR1 and CDR2: MNHEY and SVGEGT. V shed 2 bases, J shed 2 bases, and the junction held 4 bases outside the gene matches. CDR3 region: CASSYETGGSTDTQYF. Written as DNA, the CDR3 is TGTGCCAGCAGTTACGAGACAGGGGGCTCCACAGATACGCAGTATTTT.

The sample holds a few counts of this clone. The V call is TRBV27, the J call TRBJ1-4; 7 bases are a match to TRBD1. CDR3 length: 16 residues. Germline CDR1 and CDR2: MNHEY and SMNVEV (reference sequence). After removal of 5 bases from V and 7 bases from J, the junction contained 13 bases not matched to a gene. CDR3 residues: CASSPSRAGGGEKLFF. For the CDR3, the DNA is TGTGCCAGCAGTCCGAGCCGGGCAGGGGGAGGTGAAAAACTGTTTTTT.

This chain connects TRBV5-1 to TRBJ2-5; TRBD1 agrees at 8 bases. The CDR3 is made up of 14 amino acids. Trimming took 0 bases from V and 8 from J; bases not matched to a gene: 6. Germline loops: CDR1 SGHRS, CDR2 YFSETQ. The CDR3 here is CASSLDTGGKTQYF. The CDR3 region has the DNA TGCGCCAGCAGCTTGGACACAGGGGGGAAAACCCAGTACTTC.

This chain joins TRBV3-1 (or the pseudogene TRBV3-2) and TRBJ2-7; weak D call: TRBD2 (5 bases). This CDR3 comprises 13 residues. Germline lookup yields CDR1 LGHDT and CDR2 YNNKEL (reference sequence). V lost 1 base and J lost 2, with 6 bases in between. CDR3 residues: CASSQGGPYEQYF. CDR3 coding DNA: TGTGCCAGCAGCCAAGGCGGGCCCTACGAGCAGTACTTC.

The V gene is TRBV24-1, the J gene TRBJ2-2; 7 nucleotides agree with TRBD2. V was pared by 3 bases and J by 0 bases, with 0 bases of the junction left unmatched. The germline V gene has CDR1 KGHDR and CDR2 SFDVKD. The CDR3 is 15 amino acids. The CDR3 sequence: CATSDRGANTGELFF. The CDR3 DNA sequence: TGTGCCACCAGTGATCGGGGGGCGAACACCGGGGAGCTGTTTTTT.

The CDR3 DNA reads TGTGCCAGCAGACCTAGCGAGGGAGATACGCAGTATTTT. Its translation is CASRPSEGDTQYF. The rearrangement uses TRBV6-5 and TRBJ2-3; perhaps TRBD2 as D (6 bases). V lost 6 bases to trimming and J lost 5 bases, with 12 bases between them. The V gene's germline CDR1 is MNHEY and CDR2 SVGAGI. This CDR3 is 13 amino acids long.

The sample holds one count of this clone. The J gene is TRBJ1-1, the V gene TRBV2; D may be TRBD1 (5 bases). The CDR3 totals 15 residues. Germline CDR1 SNHLY, CDR2 FYNNEI. V was trimmed by 4 bases and J by 6 bases, leaving 18 bases between them. This CDR3 reads CASSVTDPKNAEAFF. The CDR3 DNA reads TGTGCCAGCAGTGTGACAGATCCGAAAAACGCTGAAGCTTTCTTT.

The chain carries TRBV6-2 or TRBV6-3 and TRBJ1-1, with 7 bases identical to TRBD1. Germline V lookup: CDR1 MNHEY, CDR2 SVGEGT. Germline trimming cut 0 bases from V and 8 bases from J; bases unmatched to any gene: 3. This CDR3 has 13 amino acids. This CDR3 is CASSYSTGQEAFF. The CDR3, as DNA: TGTGCCAGCAGTTACTCCACGGGACAGGAAGCTTTCTTT.

This clone was recorded a few times. V gene TRBV5-4 combines with J gene TRBJ2-1; 8 bases line up with TRBD2. V was clipped by 4 bases and J by 9 bases; unmatched bases: 9. The germline V gene encodes CDR1 SGHNT and CDR2 YYREEE (reference sequence). The CDR3 spans 14 residues. CDR3 sequence (DNA): TGTGCCAGCAGCCCCGGGGGGGGTGAAGGTGAGCAGTTCTTC. Translated, it gives CASSPGGGEGEQFF.

The V and J genes are TRBV6-5 and TRBJ1-2; D may be TRBD1 (6 bases). The CDR3 consists of 12 residues. The V and J ends lost 5 bases and 5 bases respectively, with 9 bases between them. Germline V gene data show CDR1 as MNHEY and CDR2 as SVGAGI. The CDR3 protein is CASSQQGYGYTF. The CDR3 nucleotides are TGTGCCAGCAGTCAACAGGGATATGGCTACACCTTC.